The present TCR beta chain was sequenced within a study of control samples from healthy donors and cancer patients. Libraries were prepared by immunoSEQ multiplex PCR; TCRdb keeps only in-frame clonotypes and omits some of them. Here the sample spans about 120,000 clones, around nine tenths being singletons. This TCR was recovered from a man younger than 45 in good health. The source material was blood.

For the CDR3, the DNA is TGTGCCAGCAGTCCTAGGGTCGGCTCCTACAATGAGCAGTTCTTC. It encodes CASSPRVGSYNEQFF. The V and J genes are TRBV2 and TRBJ2-1, with unresolved D. The CDR3 runs to 15 residues. V was trimmed by 5 bases and J by 0 bases, leaving 11 bases between them. Germline V lookup: CDR1 SNHLY, CDR2 FYNNEI.